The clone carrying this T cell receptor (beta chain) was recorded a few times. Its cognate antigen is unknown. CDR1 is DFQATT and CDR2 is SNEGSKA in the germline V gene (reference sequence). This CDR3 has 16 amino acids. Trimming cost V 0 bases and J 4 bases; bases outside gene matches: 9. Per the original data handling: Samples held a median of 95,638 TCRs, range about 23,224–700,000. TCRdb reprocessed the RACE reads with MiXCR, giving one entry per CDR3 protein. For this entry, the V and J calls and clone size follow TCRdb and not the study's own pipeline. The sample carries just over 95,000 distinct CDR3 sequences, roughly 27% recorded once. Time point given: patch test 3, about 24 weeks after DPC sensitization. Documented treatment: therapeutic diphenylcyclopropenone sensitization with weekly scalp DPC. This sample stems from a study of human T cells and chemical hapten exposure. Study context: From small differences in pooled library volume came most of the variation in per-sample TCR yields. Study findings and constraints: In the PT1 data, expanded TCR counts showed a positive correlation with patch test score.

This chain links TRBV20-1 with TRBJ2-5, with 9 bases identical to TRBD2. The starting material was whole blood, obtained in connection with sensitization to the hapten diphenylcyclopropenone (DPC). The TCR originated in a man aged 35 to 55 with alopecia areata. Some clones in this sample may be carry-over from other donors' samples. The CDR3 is CSARDKAGGPSETQYF. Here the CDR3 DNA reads TGCAGTGCTAGAGATAAGGCGGGAGGGCCCTCAGAGACCCAGTACTTC.